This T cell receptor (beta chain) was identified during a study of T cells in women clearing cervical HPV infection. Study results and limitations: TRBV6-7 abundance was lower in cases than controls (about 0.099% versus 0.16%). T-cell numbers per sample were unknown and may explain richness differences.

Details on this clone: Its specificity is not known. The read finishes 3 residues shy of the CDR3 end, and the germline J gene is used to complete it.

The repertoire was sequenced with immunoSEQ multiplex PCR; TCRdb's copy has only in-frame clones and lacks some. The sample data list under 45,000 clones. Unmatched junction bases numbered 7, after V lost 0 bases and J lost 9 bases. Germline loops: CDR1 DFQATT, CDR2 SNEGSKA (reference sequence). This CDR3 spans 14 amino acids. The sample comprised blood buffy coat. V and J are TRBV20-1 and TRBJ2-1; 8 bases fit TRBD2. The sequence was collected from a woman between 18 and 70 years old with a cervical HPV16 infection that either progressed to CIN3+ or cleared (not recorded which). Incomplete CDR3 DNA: TGCAGTGCTAGAGATTTTAGCGGGACCGGTGAG. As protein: CSARDFSGTGE. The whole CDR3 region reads CSARDFSGTGEQFF.